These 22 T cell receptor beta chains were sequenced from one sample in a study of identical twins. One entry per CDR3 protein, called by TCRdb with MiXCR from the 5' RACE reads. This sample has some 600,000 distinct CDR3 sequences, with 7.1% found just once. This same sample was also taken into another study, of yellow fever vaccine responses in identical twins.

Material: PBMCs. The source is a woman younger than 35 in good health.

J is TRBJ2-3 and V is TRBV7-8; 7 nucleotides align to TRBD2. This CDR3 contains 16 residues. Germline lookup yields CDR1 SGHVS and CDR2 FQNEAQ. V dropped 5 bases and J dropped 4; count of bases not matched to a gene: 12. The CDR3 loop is CASSLRASGVADTQYF. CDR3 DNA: TGTGCCAGCAGCCTTAGGGCTAGCGGAGTGGCAGATACGCAGTATTTT. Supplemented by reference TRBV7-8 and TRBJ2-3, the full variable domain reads GAGVSQSPRYKVAKRGQDVALRCDPISGHVSLFWYQQALGQGPEFLTYFQNEAQLDKSGLPSDRFFAERPEGSVSTLKIQRTQQEDSAVYLCASSLRASGVADTQYFGPGTRLTVL.

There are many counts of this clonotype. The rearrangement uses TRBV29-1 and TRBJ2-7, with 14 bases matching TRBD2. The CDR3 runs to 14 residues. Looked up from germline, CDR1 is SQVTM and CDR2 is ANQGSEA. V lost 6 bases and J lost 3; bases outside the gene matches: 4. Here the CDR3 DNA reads TGCAGCGTCCGACTAGCGGGAGGGATCTACGAGCAGTACTTC. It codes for CSVRLAGGIYEQYF.

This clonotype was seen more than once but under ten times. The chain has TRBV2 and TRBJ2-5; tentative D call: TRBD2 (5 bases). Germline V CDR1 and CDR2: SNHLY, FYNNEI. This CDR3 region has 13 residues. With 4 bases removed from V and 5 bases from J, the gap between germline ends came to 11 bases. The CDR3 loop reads CASSGELFETQYF. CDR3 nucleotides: TGTGCCAGCAGTGGGGAGTTATTCGAGACCCAGTACTTC.

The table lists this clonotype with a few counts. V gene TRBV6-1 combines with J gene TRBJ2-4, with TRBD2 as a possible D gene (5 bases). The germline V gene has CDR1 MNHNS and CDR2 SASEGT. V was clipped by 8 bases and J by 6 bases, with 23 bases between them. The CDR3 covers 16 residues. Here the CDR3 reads CASRRSHGSSGNIQYF. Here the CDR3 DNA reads TGTGCCAGCCGCCGAAGTCACGGGTCCAGCGGAAACATTCAGTACTTC.

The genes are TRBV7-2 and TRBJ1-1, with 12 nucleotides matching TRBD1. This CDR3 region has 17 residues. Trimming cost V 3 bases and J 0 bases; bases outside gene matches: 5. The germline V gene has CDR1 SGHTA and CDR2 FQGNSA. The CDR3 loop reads CASSFSGTGGMNTEAFF. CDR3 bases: TGTGCCAGCAGCTTCTCCGGGACAGGGGGCATGAACACTGAAGCTTTCTTT.

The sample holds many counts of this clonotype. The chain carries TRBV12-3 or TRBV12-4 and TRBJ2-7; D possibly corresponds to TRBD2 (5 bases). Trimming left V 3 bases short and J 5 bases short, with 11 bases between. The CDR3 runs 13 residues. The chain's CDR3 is CASSLTPGNEQYV. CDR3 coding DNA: TGTGCCAGCAGTTTGACCCCGGGGAACGAGCAGTACGTC.

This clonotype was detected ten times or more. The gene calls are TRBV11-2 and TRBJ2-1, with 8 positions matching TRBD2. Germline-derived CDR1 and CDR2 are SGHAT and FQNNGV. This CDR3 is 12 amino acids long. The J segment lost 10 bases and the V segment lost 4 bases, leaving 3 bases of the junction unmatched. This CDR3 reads CASSSVAGEQFF. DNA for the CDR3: TGTGCCAGCAGCTCGGTAGCGGGGGAGCAGTTCTTC. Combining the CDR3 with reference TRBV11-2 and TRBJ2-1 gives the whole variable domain EAGVAQSPRYKIIEKRQSVAFWCNPISGHATLYWYQQILGQGPKLLIQFQNNGVVDDSQLPKDRFSAERLKGVDSTLKIQPAKLEDSAVYLCASSSVAGEQFFGPGTRLTVL.

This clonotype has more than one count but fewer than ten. The CDR3 here is CASSLDPGSYEQYF. CDR3 sequence (DNA): TGTGCCAGCAGCCTGGATCCAGGTTCCTACGAGCAGTACTTC. The chain carries TRBV5-5 and TRBJ2-7; D gene uncertain. Germline CDR1 SGHKS, CDR2 YYEKEE (reference sequence). CDR3 length: 14 residues. The ends were cut back, 4 bases at V and 1 base at J, with 12 bases in the middle.

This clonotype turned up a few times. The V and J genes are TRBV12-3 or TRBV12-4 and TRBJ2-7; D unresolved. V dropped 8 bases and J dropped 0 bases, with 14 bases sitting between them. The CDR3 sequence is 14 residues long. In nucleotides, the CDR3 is TGTGCCAGCTCCCCCTATGCCCTCTCCTACGAGCAGTACTTC. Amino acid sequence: CASSPYALSYEQYF.

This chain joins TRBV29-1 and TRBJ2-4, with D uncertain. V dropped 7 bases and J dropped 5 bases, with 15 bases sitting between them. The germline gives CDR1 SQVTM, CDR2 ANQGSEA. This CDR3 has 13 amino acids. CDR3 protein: CSGKAFRENIQYF. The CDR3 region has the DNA TGCAGCGGGAAAGCGTTTCGGGAAAACATTCAGTACTTC.

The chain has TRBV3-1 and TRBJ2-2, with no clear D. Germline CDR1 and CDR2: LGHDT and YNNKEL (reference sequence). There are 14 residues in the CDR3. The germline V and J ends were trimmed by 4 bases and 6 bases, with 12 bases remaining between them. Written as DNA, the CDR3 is TGTGCCAGCAGCCCCGGTCCAAACGCCGGGGAGCTGTTTTTT. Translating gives CASSPGPNAGELFF.

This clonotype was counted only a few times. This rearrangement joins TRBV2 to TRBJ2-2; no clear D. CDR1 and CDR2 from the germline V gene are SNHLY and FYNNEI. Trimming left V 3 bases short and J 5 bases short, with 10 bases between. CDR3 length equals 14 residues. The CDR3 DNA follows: TGTGCCAGCAGTGAGGATACATCAACCGGGGAGCTGTTTTTT. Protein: CASSEDTSTGELFF.

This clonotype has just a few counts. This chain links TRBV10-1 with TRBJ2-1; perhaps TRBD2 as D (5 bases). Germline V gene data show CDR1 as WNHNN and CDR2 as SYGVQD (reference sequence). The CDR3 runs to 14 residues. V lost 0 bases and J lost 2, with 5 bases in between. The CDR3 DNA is TGCGCCAGCAGTGAGTCGGGAGCCTACAATGAGCAGTTCTTC. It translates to CASSESGAYNEQFF.

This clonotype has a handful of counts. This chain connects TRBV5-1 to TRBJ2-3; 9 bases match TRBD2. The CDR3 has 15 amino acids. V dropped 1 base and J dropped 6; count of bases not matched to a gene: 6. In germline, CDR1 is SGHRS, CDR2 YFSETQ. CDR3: CASSLRSSGVDTQYF. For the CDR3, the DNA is TGCGCCAGCAGCTTGAGGTCTAGCGGGGTGGATACGCAGTATTTT. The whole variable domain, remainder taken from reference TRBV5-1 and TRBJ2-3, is KAGVTQTPRYLIKTRGQQVTLSCSPISGHRSVSWYQQTPGQGLQFLFEYFSETQRNKGNFPGRFSGRQFSNSRSEMNVSTLELGDSALYLCASSLRSSGVDTQYFGPGTRLTVL.

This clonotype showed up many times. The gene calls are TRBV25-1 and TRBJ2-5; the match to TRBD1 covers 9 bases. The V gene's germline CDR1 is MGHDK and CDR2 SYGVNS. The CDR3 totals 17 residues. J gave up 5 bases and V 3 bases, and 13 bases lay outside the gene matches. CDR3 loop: CASSDPSWTGVLETQYF. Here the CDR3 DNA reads TGTGCCAGCAGTGATCCTTCCTGGACAGGGGTGCTGGAGACCCAGTACTTC.

CDR3 protein: CASSEARRASDTQYF. The DNA of the CDR3 is TGTGCCAGCAGTGAGGCCCGGAGGGCTTCAGATACGCAGTATTTT. The chain uses TRBV2 and TRBJ2-3; weak D call: TRBD2 (6 bases). The CDR3 totals 15 residues. Deletions cut 3 bases from V and 4 bases from J, with 14 bases between. CDR1 and CDR2 from the germline V gene are SNHLY and FYNNEI.

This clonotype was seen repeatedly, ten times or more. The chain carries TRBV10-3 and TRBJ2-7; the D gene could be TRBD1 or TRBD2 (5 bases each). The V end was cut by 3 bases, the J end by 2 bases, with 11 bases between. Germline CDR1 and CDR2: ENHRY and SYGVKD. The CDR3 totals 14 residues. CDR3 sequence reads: CAISEPGTPYEQYV. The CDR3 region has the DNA TGTGCCATCAGTGAACCCGGGACCCCCTACGAGCAGTACGTC.

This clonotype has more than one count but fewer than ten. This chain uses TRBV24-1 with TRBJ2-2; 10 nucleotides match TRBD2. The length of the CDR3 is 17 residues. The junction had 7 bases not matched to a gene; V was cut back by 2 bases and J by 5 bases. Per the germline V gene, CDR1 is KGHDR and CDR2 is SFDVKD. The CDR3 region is CATSDSLAGWRTGELFF. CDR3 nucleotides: TGTGCCACCAGTGATTCACTAGCGGGGTGGCGGACCGGGGAGCTGTTTTTT.

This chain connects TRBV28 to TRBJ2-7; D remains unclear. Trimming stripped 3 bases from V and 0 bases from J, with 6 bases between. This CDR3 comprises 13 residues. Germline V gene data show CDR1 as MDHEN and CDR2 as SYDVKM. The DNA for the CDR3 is TGTGCCAGCAGTTTCGGTTTCTCCTACGAGCAGTACGTC. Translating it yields CASSFGFSYEQYV.

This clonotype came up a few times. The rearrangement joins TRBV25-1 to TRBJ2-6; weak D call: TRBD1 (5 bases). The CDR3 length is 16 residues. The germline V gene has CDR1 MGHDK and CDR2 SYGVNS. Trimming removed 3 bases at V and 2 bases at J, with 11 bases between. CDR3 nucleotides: TGTGCCAGCAGTGATTCCACAGGCCCTGGGGCCAACGTCCTGACTTTC. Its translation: CASSDSTGPGANVLTF.

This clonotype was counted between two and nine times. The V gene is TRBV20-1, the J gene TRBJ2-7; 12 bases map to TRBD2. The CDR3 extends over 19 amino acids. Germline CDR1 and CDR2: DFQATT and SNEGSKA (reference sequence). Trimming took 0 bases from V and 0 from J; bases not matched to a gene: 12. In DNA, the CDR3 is TGCAGTGCTAGAGATCCGGTGCCTCGGACTAGCGGGGTCTCCTACGAGCAGTACTTC. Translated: CSARDPVPRTSGVSYEQYF.

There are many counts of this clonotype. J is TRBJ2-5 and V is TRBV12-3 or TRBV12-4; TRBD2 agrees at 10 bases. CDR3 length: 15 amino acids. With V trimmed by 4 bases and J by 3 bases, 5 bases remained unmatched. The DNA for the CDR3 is TGTGCCAGCAGTTCCACCGGGACTAGCGAAGAGACCCAGTACTTC. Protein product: CASSSTGTSEETQYF.